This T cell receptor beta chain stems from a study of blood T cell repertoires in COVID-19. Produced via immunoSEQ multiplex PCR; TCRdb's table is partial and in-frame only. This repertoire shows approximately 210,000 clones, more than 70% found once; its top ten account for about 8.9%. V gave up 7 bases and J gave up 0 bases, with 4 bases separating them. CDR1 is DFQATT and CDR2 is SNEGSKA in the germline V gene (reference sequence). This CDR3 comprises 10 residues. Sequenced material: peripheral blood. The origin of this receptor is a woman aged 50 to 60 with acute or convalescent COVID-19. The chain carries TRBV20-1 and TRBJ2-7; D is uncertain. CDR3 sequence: CSGSSYEQYF. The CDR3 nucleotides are TGCAGTGGGAGCTCCTACGAGCAGTACTTC.